Included here is one T cell receptor (beta chain) sequence, with context. Its cognate antigen is unknown. The sample is drawn from a study of shared clonotypes between healthy human individuals. Whole-study context: The study enrolled two women and a few men aged 18 to 49.

General study findings and limits: Clonotypes that were shared across a few donors made up approximately 5% of naive CD4 clonotypes. Represented genetic and exposure-history diversity was restricted by having few donors. Among donors, clonotype sharing was expected to be affected by sequencing depth.

Germline-derived CDR1 and CDR2 are SGHNT and YYREEE (reference sequence). This CDR3 region has 13 residues. Trimming removed 4 bases from V and 6 bases from J, with 13 bases in between. CD45RO-negative cells were positively selected for CCR7, leaving out terminally differentiated effector memory CD45RA+ cells. Libraries were prepared by immunoSEQ multiplex PCR; TCRdb keeps only in-frame clonotypes and omits some of them. Found here are under 2,000,000 clones, approximately 94% of them singletons; the top ten hold 1% to 1.5%. Source material: naive CD8+ T cells sorted from blood. This clonotype was sampled from a man aged 18 to 30 in good health. V and J are TRBV5-4 and TRBJ1-2; possible D gene TRBD1, 5 bases. Written as DNA, the CDR3 is TGTGCCAGCAGCCAGGGTGGAGGAAATGGCTACACCTTC. Residues: CASSQGGGNGYTF.